Listed below are T cell receptor beta chains from one sample, sequenced in a study of blood T cell repertoires in COVID-19. Clones were sequenced by immunoSEQ multiplex PCR, and TCRdb holds only the in-frame ones, with some missing. The profile shows 200,000 or so clones, around 80% of them singletons. Sequenced input: peripheral blood. The receptor source for this set is a human donor in a cohort sampled during active COVID-19. CDR3s include the opening cysteine and the closing phenylalanine or tryptophan. D genes are given only for firm matches. Clone sizes are given selectively: once, few, many, or a class where the clone is expanded.

J | size | V | D | DNA | CDR3
TRBJ2-1 | - | TRBV27 | TRBD2 | TGTGCCAGCAGGCCTACAGGCGTATCTTTAGCGGGAGGATACAATGAGCAGTTCTTC | CASRPTGVSLAGGYNEQFF
TRBJ1-5 | once | TRBV19 | - | TGTGCCAGTAAGATCCCTGACAGGTATAGCAATCAGCCCCAGCATTTT | CASKIPDRYSNQPQHF
TRBJ2-7 | - | TRBV28 | - | TGTGCCAGCAGTTTTGATGGGACATCATCCTCCTACGAGCAGTACTTC | CASSFDGTSSSYEQYF
TRBJ1-1 | - | TRBV30 | - | TGTGCCTGGAACCCGGACATGAACACTGAAGCTTTCTTT | CAWNPDMNTEAFF
TRBJ1-5 | few | TRBV20-1 | TRBD1 | TGCAGTGCTAGTTCCGGGACAGGGCACAATCAGCCCCAGCATTTT | CSASSGTGHNQPQHF
TRBJ2-3 | - | TRBV2 | - | TGTGCCAGCGAGGAGCTGGAGGCGGGAGATACGCAGTATTTT | CASEELEAGDTQYF
TRBJ2-3 | - | TRBV10-3 | TRBD2 | TGTGCCACCGGGACTAGCGGGGGCCTCCTCACAGATACGCAGTATTTT | CATGTSGGLLTDTQYF
TRBJ2-3 | - | TRBV5-1 | - | TGCGCCAGCAGCTCCGAATCCGCGGGAAGCCTGGTTACGCAGTATTTT | CASSSESAGSLVTQYF
TRBJ2-5 | - | TRBV5-1 | - | TGCGCCAGCAGCTCCGGGGGTGCGTGGGAGACCCAGTACTTC | CASSSGGAWETQYF
TRBJ1-2 | - | TRBV6-5 | TRBD1 | TGTGCCAGCAGTACAGGGGGCGCGTATGGCTACACCTTC | CASSTGGAYGYTF
TRBJ1-5 | - | TRBV10-2 | TRBD1 | TGCGCCATCCAACAGGGGAGCAATCAGCCCCAGCATTTT | CAIQQGSNQPQHF
TRBJ2-3 | - | TRBV11-2 | TRBD2 | TGTGCCAGCAGCTTAGCGGCTAGCGGGGGGAGTAGTTCCCCGCAGTATTTT | CASSLAASGGSSSPQYF
TRBJ1-1 | - | TRBV3-1/TRBV3-2 | - | TGTGCCAGCAGCATGTCGGGGGGATTGAACACTGAAGCTTTCTTT | CASSMSGGLNTEAFF
TRBJ2-2 | - | TRBV29-1 | TRBD1 | TGCAGCGTGGGACAGGGTAAATCCGGGGAGCTGTTTTTT | CSVGQGKSGELFF
TRBJ1-5 | - | TRBV27 | - | TGTGCCAGCAGTTTCTCCGGGCAGCCCCAGCATTTT | CASSFSGQPQHF
TRBJ1-2 | - | TRBV20-1 | - | TGCAGTGCTGTAATCAGCTATGGCTACACCTTC | CSAVISYGYTF
TRBJ1-2 | - | TRBV6-9 | TRBD1 | TGTGCCAGCAGTTACCCCGACAGGGGAGATGGCTACACCTTC | CASSYPDRGDGYTF
TRBJ2-1 | - | TRBV5-1 | - | TGCGCCAGCAGCCAACAGGGGGGGTCCTACAATGAGCAGTTCTTC | CASSQQGGSYNEQFF
TRBJ2-1 | - | TRBV11-2 | TRBD1 | TGTGCCAGCAGCTTAACAATCCGGGACAGGGTATTAGGGGAGCAGTTCTTC | CASSLTIRDRVLGEQFF
TRBJ2-3 | once | TRBV18 | - | TGTGCCAGCTCACCAATAGTGACAGATACGCAGTATTTT | CASSPIVTDTQYF
TRBJ1-1 | - | TRBV7-8 | - | TGTGCCAGCAGCTTAGCGCTCGGGAACACTGAAGCTTTCTTT | CASSLALGNTEAFF
TRBJ2-1 | - | TRBV6-5 | TRBD2 | TGTGCCAGCAGACCCGGGACTAGCGGCTACAATGAGCAGTTCTTC | CASRPGTSGYNEQFF
TRBJ2-2 | - | TRBV19 | TRBD2 | TGTGCCAGTAGTCTGACTAGCGGGAGCCGCACCGGGGAGCTGTTTTTT | CASSLTSGSRTGELFF
TRBJ2-1 | - | TRBV5-4 | - | TGTGCCAGCAGCTTGACGGGCGGGAATGAGCAGTTCTTC | CASSLTGGNEQFF
TRBJ1-2 | - | TRBV5-8 | - | TGTGCCAGCAGCGCCTTACAGGGACCCTATGGCTACACCTTC | CASSALQGPYGYTF
TRBJ2-3 | - | TRBV5-1 | TRBD2 | TGCGCCAGCAGCCTACCGGGACTAGCCACAGATACGCAGTATTTT | CASSLPGLATDTQYF
TRBJ1-6 | - | TRBV2 | - | TGTGCCAGCAGAGATAGCTCCTATAATTCACCCCTCCACTTT | CASRDSSYNSPLHF
TRBJ1-2 | - | TRBV28 | TRBD1 | TGTGCCAGCAGCCGGGGACAGGACTATGGCTACACCTTC | CASSRGQDYGYTF
TRBJ2-3 | - | TRBV9 | TRBD2 | TGTGCCAGCAGCGCGGGTGTTAGCGGGGACACAGATACGCAGTATTTT | CASSAGVSGDTDTQYF
TRBJ1-2 | - | TRBV25-1 | TRBD1 | TGTGCCAGCAGTGACCGGACAGGGCTGGGTGGCTACACCTTC | CASSDRTGLGGYTF
TRBJ2-6 | - | TRBV19 | - | TGTGCCAGTAGGGAGAGTGATCGGACACTCTTAGGGGCCAACGTCCTGACTTTC | CASRESDRTLLGANVLTF
TRBJ2-2 | - | TRBV27 | - | TGTGCCAGCAGTCGGTCATCCGGGACAACGTTTGCCGGGGAGCTGTTTTTT | CASSRSSGTTFAGELFF
TRBJ1-2 | - | TRBV3-1/TRBV3-2 | - | TGTGCCAGCAGCCAAGATATGAACTATGGCTACACCTTC | CASSQDMNYGYTF
TRBJ2-1 | - | TRBV10-3 | TRBD2 | TGTGCCATAGGACTAGCGGGGGAGCATGAGCAGTTCTTC | CAIGLAGEHEQFF
TRBJ1-2 | - | TRBV7-9 | TRBD1 | TGTGCCAGCAGCTCCATAGTCCCGGGACAGGGTGGTGGCTACACCTTC | CASSSIVPGQGGGYTF
TRBJ1-2 | - | TRBV5-1 | TRBD1 | TGCGCCAGCAGCTTGGGAGGCGTCCGACAGGGTGGCTACACCTTC | CASSLGGVRQGGYTF